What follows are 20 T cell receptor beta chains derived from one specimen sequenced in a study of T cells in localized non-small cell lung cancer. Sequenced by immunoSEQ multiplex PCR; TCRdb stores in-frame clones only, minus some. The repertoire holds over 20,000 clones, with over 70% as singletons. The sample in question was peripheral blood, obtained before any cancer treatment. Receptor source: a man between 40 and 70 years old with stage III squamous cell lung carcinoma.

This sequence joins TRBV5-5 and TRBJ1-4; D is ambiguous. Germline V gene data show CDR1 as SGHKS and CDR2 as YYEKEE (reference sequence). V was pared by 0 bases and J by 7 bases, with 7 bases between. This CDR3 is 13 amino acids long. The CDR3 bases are TGTGCCAGCAGCTTGGCCGCCGGTGAAAAACTGTTTTTT. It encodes CASSLAAGEKLFF.

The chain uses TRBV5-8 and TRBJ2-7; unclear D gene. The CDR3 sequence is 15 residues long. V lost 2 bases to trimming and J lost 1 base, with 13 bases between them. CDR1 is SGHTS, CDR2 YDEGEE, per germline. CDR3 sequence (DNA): TGTGCCAGCAGCTTCCCCGGGTTTCGGTCCTACGAGCAGTACGTC. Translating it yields CASSFPGFRSYEQYV.

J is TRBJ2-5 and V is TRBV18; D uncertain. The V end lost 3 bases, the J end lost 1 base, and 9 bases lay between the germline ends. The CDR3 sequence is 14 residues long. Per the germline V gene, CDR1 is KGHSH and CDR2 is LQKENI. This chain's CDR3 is CASSPLSLQETQYF. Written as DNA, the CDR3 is TGTGCCAGCTCACCCCTCTCCCTCCAAGAGACCCAGTACTTC.

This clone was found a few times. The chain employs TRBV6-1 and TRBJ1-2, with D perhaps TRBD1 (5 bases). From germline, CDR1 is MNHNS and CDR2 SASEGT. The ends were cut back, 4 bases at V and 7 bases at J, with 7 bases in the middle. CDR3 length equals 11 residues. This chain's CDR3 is CASSAGTGYTF. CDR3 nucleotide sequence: TGTGCCAGCAGTGCGGGGACTGGCTACACCTTC.

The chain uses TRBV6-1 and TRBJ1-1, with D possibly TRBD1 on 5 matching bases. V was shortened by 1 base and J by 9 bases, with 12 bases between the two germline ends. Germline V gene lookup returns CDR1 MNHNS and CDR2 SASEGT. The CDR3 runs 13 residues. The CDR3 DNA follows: TGTGCCAGCAGTGAAGTCGGAGGGACTAAAGCTTTCTTT. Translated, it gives CASSEVGGTKAFF.

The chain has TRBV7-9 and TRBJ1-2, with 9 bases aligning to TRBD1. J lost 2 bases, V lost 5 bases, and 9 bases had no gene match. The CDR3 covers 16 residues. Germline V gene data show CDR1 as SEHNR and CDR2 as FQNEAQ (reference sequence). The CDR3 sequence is CASSPKVGQGNYGYTF. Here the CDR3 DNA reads TGTGCCAGCAGCCCAAAAGTCGGACAGGGGAACTATGGCTACACCTTC.

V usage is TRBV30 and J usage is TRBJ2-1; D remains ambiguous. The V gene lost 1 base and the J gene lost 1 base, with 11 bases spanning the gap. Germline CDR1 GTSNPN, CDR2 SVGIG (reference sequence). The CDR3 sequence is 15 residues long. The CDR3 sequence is CAWSEEYLSYNEQFF. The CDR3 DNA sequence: TGTGCCTGGAGTGAGGAGTATCTATCCTACAATGAGCAGTTCTTC.

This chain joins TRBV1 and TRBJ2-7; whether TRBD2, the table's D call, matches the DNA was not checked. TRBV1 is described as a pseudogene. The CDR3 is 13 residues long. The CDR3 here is CTSPSRRSGGQYF. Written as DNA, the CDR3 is TGCACCAGCCCCTCCCGGCGGTCGGGGGGGCAGTACTTC.

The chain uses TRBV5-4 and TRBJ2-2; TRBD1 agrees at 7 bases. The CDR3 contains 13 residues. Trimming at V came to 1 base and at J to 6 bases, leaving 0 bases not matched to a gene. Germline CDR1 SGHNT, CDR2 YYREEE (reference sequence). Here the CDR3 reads CASSLQGAGELFF. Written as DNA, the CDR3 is TGTGCCAGCAGCTTGCAGGGGGCCGGGGAGCTGTTTTTT.

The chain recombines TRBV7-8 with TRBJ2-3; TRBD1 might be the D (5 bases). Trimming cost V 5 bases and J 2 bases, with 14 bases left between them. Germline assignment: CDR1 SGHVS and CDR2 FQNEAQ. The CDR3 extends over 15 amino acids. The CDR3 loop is CASSATGSLTDTQYF. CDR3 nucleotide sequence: TGTGCCAGCAGCGCAACAGGTTCCCTCACAGATACGCAGTATTTT.

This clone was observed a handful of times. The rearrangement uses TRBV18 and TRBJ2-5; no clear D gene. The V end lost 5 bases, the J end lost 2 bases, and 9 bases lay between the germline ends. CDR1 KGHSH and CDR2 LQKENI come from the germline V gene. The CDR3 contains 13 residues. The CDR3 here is CASSSHMQETQYF. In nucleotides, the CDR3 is TGTGCCAGCTCATCCCACATGCAAGAGACCCAGTACTTC.

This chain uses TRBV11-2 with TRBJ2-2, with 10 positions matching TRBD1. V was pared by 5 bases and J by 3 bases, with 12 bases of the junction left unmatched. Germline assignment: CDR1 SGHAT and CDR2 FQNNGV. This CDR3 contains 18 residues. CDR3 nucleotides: TGTGCCAGCAGCCCCCAGATCGGGACAGGGGATCACACCGGGGAGCTGTTTTTT. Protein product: CASSPQIGTGDHTGELFF.

The chain's CDR3 is CASSLAGDLADTQYF. For the CDR3, the DNA is TGCGCCAGCAGCTTGGCGGGAGACCTCGCAGATACGCAGTATTTT. The chain uses TRBV5-1 and TRBJ2-3, with D possibly being TRBD2 (6 bases). CDR1 is SGHRS and CDR2 is YFSETQ in the germline V gene. The CDR3 has 15 residues. Trimming removed 0 bases from V and 4 bases from J, with 12 bases in between.

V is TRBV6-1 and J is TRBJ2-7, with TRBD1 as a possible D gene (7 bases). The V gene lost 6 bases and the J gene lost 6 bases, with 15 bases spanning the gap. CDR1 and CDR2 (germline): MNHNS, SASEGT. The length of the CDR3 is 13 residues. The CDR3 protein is CASSLGGQSEQYV. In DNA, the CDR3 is TGTGCCAGCAGCCTGGGGGGACAGTCCGAGCAGTACGTC.

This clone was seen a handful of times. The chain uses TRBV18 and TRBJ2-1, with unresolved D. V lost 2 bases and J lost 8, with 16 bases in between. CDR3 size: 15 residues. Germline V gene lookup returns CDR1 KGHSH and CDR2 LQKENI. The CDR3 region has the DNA TGTGCCAGCTCACCAAGGCTGCGGATAAGAGATGAGCAGTTCTTC. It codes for CASSPRLRIRDEQFF.

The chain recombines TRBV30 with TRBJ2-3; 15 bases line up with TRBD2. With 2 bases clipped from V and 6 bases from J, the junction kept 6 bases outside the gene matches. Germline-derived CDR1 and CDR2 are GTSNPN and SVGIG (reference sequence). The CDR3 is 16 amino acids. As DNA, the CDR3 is TGTGCCTGGAGTTTTGGACTAGCGGGGGGGCATGATACGCAGTATTTT. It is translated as CAWSFGLAGGHDTQYF. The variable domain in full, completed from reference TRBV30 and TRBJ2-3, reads SQTIHQWPATLVQPVGSPLSLECTVEGTSNPNLYWYRQAAGRGLQLLFYSVGIGQISSEVPQNLSASRPQDRQFILSSKKLLLSDSGFYLCAWSFGLAGGHDTQYFGPGTRLTVL.

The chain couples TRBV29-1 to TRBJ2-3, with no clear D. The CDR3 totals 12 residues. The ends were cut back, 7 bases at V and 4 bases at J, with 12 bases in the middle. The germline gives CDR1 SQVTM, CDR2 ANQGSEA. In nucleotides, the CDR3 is TGCAGCGCGGAAAGGAGTTCAGATACGCAGTATTTT. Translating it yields CSAERSSDTQYF.

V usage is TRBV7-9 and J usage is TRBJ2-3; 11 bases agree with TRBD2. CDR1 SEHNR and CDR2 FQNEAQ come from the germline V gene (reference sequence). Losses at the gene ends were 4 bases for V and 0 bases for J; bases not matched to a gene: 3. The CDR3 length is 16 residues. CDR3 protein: CASSSTSGKSTDTQYF. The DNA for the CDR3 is TGTGCCAGCAGCTCGACTAGCGGGAAAAGCACAGATACGCAGTATTTT.

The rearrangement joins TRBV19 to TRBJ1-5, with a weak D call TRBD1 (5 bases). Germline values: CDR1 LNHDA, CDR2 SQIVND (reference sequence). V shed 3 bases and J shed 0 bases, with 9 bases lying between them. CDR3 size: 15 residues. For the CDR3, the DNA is TGTGCCAGTAGTATTGACAGTACTAGCAATCAGCCCCAGCATTTT. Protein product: CASSIDSTSNQPQHF.

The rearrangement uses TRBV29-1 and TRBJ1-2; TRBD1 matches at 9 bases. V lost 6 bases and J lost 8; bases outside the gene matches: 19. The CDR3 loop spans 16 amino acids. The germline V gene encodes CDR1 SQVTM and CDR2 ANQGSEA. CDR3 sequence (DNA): TGCAGCGTCCCCAGAATTAGGGTACAGGGGGCAGGGGGCTACACCTTC. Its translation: CSVPRIRVQGAGGYTF.